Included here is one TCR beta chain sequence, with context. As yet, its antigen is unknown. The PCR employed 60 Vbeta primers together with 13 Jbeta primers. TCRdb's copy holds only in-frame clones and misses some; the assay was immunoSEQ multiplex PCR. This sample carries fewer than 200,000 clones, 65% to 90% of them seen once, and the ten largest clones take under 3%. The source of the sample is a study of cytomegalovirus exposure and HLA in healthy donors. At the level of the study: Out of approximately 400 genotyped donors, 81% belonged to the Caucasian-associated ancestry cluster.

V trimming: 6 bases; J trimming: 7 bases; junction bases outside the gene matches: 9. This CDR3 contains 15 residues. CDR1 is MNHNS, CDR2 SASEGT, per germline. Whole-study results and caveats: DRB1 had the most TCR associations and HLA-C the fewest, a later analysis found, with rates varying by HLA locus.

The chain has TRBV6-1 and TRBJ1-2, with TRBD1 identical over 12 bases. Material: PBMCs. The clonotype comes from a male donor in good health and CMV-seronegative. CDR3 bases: TGTGCCAGCAGAACCCCCGGGACAGGGGGCGTTGGCTACACCTTC. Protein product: CASRTPGTGGVGYTF.